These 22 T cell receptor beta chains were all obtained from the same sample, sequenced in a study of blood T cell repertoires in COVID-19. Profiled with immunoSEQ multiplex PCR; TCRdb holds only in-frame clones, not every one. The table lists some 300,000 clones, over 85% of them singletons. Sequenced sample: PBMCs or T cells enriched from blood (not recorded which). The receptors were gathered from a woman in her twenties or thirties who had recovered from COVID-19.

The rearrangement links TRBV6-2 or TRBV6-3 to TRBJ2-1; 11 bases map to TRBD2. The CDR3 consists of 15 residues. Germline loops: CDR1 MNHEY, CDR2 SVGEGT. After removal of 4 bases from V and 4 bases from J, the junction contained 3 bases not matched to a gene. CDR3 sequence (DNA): TGTGCCAGCAGTTCAGGGACTAGCGGATACAATGAGCAGTTCTTC. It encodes CASSSGTSGYNEQFF.

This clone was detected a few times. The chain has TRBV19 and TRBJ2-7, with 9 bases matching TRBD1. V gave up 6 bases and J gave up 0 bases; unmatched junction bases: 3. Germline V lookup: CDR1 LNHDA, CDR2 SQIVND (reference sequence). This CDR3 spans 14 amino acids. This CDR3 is CASSGTGISYEQYF. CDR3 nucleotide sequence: TGTGCCAGTAGCGGGACAGGGATCTCCTACGAGCAGTACTTC.

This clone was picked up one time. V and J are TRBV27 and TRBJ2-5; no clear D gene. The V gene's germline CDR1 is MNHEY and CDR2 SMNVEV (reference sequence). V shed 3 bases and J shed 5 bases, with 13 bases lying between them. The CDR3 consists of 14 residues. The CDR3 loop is CASSFGDLRETQYF. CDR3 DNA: TGTGCCAGCAGTTTCGGAGATTTGAGGGAGACCCAGTACTTC.

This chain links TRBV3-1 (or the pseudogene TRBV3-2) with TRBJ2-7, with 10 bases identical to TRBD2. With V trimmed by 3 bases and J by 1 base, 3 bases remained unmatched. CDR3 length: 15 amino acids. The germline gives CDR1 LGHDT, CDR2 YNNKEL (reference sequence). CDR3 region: CASSHGLADSYEQYF. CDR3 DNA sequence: TGTGCCAGCAGCCACGGACTAGCGGATTCCTACGAGCAGTACTTC.

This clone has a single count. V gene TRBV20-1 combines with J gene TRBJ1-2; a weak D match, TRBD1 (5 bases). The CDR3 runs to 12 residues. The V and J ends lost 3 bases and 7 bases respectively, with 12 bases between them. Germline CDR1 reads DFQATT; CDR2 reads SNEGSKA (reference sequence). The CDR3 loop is CSASRRVRGYTF. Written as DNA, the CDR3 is TGCAGTGCTAGTCGCAGGGTGCGTGGCTACACCTTC.

CDR3 amino acids: CASSWGIGGSYTGELFF. CDR3 coding DNA: TGTGCCAGCAGCTGGGGCATCGGCGGTTCTTACACCGGGGAGCTGTTTTTT. The rearrangement uses TRBV5-6 and TRBJ2-2, with D maybe TRBD1 (5 bases). The CDR3 totals 17 residues. The germline V gene has CDR1 SGHDT and CDR2 YYEEEE. The V gene lost 3 bases and the J gene lost 3 bases, with 18 bases spanning the gap.

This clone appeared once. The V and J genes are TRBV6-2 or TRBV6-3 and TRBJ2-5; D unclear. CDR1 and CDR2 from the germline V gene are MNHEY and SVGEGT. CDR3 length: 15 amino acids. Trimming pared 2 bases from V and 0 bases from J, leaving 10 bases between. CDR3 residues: CASSYRDWYQETQYF. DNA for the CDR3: TGTGCCAGCAGTTACCGCGACTGGTACCAAGAGACCCAGTACTTC.

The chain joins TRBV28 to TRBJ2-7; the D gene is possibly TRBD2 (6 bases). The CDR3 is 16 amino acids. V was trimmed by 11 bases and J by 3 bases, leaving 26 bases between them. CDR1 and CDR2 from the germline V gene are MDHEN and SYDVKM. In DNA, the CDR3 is TGTGCCTCCACTCCCGCGGGAAGAGGACGAGACTACGAGCAGTACTTC. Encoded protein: CASTPAGRGRDYEQYF.

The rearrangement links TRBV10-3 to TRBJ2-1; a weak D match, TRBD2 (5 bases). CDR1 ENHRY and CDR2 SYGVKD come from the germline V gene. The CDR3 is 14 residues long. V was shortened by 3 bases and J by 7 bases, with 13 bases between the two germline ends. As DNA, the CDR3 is TGTGCCATCAGTGATACCCTAGCCTGGAATGAGCAGTTCTTC. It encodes CAISDTLAWNEQFF.

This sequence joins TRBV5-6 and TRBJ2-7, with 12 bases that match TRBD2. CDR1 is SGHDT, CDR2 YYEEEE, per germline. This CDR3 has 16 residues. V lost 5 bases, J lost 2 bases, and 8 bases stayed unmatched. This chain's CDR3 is CASRYGLAGRPYEQYF. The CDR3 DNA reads TGTGCCAGCAGATACGGACTAGCGGGACGACCCTACGAGCAGTACTTC.

For the CDR3, the DNA is TGTGCCAGCAGGGGAAGCGGGAGGGAGTTTGAGACCCAGTACTTC. Residues: CASRGSGREFETQYF. The gene calls are TRBV6-5 and TRBJ2-5; 10 bases are a match to TRBD2. The CDR3 covers 15 residues. Trimming cost V 6 bases and J 5 bases; bases outside gene matches: 9. Germline V CDR1 and CDR2: MNHEY, SVGAGI.

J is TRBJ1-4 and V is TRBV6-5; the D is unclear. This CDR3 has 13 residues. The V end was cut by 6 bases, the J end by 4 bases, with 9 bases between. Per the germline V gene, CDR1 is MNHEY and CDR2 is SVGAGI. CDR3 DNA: TGTGCCAGCAGACAGACCTTTAATGAAAAACTGTTTTTT. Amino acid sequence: CASRQTFNEKLFF.

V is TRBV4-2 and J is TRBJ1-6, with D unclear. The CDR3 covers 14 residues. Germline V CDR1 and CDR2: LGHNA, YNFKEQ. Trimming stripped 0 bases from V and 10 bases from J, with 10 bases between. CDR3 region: CASSQEREWSPLHF. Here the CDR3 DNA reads TGTGCCAGCAGCCAAGAGCGGGAGTGGTCACCCCTCCACTTT.

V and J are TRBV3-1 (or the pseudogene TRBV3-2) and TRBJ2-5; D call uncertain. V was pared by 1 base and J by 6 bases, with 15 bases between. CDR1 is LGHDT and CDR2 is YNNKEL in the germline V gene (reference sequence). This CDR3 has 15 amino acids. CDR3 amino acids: CASSQGTTISKTQYF. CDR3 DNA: TGTGCCAGCAGCCAAGGAACTACGATATCGAAGACCCAGTACTTC.

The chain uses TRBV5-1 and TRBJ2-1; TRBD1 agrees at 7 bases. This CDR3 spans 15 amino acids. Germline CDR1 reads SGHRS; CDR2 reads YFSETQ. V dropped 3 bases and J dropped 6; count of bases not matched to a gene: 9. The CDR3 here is CASSYRGGPTNEQFF. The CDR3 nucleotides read TGCGCCAGCAGCTATCGAGGGGGCCCTACCAATGAGCAGTTCTTC.

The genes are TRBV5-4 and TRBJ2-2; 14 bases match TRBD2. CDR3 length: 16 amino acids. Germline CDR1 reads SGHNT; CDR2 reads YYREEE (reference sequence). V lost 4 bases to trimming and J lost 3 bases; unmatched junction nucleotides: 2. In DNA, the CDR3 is TGTGCCAGCAGCATGGGACTAGCGGGGGACACCGGGGAGCTGTTTTTT. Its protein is CASSMGLAGDTGELFF.

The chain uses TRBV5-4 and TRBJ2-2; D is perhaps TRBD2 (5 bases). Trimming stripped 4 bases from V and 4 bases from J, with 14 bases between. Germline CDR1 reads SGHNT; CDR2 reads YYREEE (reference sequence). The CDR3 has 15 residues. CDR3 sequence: CASSPYQRSTGELFF. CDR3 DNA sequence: TGTGCCAGCAGCCCTTATCAGCGGAGCACCGGGGAGCTGTTTTTT. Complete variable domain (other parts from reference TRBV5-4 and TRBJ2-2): ETGVTQSPTHLIKTRGQQVTLRCSSQSGHNTVSWYQQALGQGPQFIFQYYREEENGRGNFPPRFSGLQFPNYSSELNVNALELDDSALYLCASSPYQRSTGELFFGEGSRLTVL.

CDR3 DNA sequence: TGTGCCAGCAGTTTAAGAGGGACAGGGGCCAACGAGCAGTACTTC. Protein product: CASSLRGTGANEQYF. The rearrangement uses TRBV27 and TRBJ2-7; TRBD1 matches at 10 bases. The CDR3 has 15 residues. V was clipped by 2 bases and J by 5 bases; unmatched bases: 6. From germline, CDR1 is MNHEY and CDR2 SMNVEV (reference sequence).

This chain's CDR3 is CASRPGTDYEQYF. The CDR3 DNA sequence: TGCGCCAGCAGGCCCGGGACAGACTACGAGCAGTACTTC. This chain joins TRBV5-1 and TRBJ2-7, with 7 bases that match TRBD1. The CDR3 covers 13 residues. V was pared by 5 bases and J by 3 bases, with 5 bases of the junction left unmatched. Germline loops: CDR1 SGHRS, CDR2 YFSETQ.

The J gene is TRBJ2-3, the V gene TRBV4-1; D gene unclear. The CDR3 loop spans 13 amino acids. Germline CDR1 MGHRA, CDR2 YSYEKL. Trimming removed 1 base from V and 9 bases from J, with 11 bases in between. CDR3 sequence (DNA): TGCGCCAGCAGCCAAGTCGACAAAAGGACGCAGTATTTT. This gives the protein CASSQVDKRTQYF.

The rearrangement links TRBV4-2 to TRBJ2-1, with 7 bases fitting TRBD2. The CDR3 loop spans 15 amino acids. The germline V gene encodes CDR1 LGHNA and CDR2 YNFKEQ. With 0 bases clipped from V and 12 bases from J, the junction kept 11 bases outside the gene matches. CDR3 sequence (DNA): TGTGCCAGCAGCCAAGATGGGGGGAGGGAGCGGGTGCAGTTCTTC. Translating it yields CASSQDGGRERVQFF.

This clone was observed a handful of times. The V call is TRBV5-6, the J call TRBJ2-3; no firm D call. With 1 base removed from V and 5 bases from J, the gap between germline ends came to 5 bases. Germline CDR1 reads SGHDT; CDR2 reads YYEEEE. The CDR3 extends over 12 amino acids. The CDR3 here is CASSLRRDTQYF. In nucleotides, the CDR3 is TGTGCCAGCAGCTTGCGTAGAGATACGCAGTATTTT. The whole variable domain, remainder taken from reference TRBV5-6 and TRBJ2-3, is DAGVTQSPTHLIKTRGQQVTLRCSPKSGHDTVSWYQQALGQGPQFIFQYYEEEERQRGNFPDRFSGHQFPNYSSELNVNALLLGDSALYLCASSLRRDTQYFGPGTRLTVL.